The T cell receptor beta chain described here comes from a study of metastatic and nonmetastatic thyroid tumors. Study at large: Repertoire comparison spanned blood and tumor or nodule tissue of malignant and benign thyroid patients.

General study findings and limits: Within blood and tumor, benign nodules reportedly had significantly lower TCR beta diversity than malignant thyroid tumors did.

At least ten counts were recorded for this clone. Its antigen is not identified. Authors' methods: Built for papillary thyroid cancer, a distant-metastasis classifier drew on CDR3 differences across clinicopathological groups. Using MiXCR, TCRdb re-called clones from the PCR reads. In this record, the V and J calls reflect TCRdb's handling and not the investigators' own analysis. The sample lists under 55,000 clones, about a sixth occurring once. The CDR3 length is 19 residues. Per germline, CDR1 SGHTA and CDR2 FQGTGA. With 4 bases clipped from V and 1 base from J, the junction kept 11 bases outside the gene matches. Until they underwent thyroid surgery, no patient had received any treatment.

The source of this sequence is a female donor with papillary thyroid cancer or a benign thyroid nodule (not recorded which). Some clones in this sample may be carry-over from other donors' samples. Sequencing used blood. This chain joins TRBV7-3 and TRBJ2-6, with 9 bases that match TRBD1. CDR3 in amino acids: CASSSRSQQGASGANVLTF. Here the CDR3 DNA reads TGTGCCAGCAGCTCGCGATCCCAACAGGGGGCGTCTGGGGCCAACGTCCTGACTTTC.